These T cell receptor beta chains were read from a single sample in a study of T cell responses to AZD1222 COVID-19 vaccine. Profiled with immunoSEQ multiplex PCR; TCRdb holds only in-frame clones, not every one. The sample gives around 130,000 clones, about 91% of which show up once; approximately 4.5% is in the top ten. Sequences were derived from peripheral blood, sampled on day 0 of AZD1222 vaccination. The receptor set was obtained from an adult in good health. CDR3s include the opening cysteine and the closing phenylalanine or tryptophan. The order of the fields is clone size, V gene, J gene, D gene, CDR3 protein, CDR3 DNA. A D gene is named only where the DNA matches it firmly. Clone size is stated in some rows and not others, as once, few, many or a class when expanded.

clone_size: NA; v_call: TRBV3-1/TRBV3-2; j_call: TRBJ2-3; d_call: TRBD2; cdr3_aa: CASSQTNPGLAADTQYF; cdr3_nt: TGTGCCAGCAGCCAAACGAATCCGGGACTAGCGGCAGATACGCAGTATTTT
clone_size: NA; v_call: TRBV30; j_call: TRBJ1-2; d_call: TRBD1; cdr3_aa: CAWIKTGQNYGYTF; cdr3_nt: TGTGCCTGGATCAAAACGGGACAGAACTATGGCTACACCTTC
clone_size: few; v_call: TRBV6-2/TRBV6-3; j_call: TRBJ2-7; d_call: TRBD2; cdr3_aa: CASSYSGGSVYEQYF; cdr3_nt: TGTGCCAGCAGTTACTCGGGCGGGAGTGTATACGAGCAGTACTTC
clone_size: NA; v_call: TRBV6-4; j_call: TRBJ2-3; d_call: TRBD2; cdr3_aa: CASSDSVAGGGVDTQYF; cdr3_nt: TGTGCCAGCAGTGACTCAGTAGCGGGAGGAGGAGTAGATACGCAGTATTTT
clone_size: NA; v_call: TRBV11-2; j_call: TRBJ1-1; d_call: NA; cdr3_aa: CASSLDRSNTEAFF; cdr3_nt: TGTGCCAGCAGCTTAGATAGGTCGAACACTGAAGCTTTCTTT
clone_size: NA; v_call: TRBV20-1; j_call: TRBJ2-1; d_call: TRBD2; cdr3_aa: CSASAPAGGRGEQFF; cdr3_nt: TGCAGTGCTAGTGCCCCCGCGGGAGGGCGTGGTGAGCAGTTCTTC
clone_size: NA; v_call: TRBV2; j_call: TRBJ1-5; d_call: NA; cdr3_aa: CASRKRAQGGNQPQHF; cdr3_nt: TGTGCCAGCAGAAAAAGGGCCCAGGGTGGCAATCAGCCCCAGCATTTT
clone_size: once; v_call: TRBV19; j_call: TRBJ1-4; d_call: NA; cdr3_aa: CASTPRGGRQNEKLFF; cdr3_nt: TGTGCCAGTACCCCACGAGGGGGGCGCCAGAATGAAAAACTGTTTTTT
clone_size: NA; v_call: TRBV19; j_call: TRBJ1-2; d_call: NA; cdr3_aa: CASSDPPGNYGYTF; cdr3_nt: TGTGCCAGTAGTGACCCCCCGGGAAACTATGGCTACACCTTC
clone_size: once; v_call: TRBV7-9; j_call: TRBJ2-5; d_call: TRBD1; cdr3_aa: CASSLAGGETQYF; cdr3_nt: TGTGCCAGCAGCTTAGCAGGGGGCGAGACCCAGTACTTC
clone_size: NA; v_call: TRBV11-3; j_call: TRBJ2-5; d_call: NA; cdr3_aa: CASSLDWRQETQYF; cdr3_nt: TGTGCCAGCAGCTTAGATTGGCGCCAGGAGACCCAGTACTTC
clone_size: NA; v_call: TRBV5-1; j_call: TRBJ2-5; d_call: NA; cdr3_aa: CASSWGARETQYF; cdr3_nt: TGCGCCAGCAGCTGGGGGGCCCGAGAGACCCAGTACTTC
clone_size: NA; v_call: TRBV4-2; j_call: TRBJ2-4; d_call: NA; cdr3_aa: CASRGLAKNIQYF; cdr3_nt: TGTGCCAGCAGGGGACTAGCCAAAAACATTCAGTACTTC
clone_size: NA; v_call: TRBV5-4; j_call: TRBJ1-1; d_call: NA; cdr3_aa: CASSSYGTIEAFF; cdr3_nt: TGTGCCAGCAGCTCGTATGGGACAATCGAAGCTTTCTTT
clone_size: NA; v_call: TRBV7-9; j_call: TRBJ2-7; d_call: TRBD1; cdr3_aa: CASSSPGQGFYEQYF; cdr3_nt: TGTGCCAGCAGCTCACCGGGACAGGGGTTTTACGAGCAGTACTTC
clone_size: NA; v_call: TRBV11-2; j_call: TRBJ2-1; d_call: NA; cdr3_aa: CASSLDFRGGEQFF; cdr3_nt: TGTGCCAGCAGCTTAGATTTTCGGGGAGGTGAGCAGTTCTTC
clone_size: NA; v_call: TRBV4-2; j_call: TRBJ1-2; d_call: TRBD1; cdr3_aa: CASSQGDRGLNGYTF; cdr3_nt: TGTGCCAGCAGCCAAGGGGACAGGGGGCTGAATGGCTACACCTTC
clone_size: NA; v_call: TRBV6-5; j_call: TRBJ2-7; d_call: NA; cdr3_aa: CASGILGDPYEQYF; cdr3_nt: TGTGCCAGCGGGATATTAGGAGACCCCTACGAGCAGTACTTC
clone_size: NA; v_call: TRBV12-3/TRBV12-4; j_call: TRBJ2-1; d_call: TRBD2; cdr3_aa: CASRGLAGLGSFF; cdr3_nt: TGTGCCAGCCGAGGACTAGCGGGATTAGGGTCGTTCTTC
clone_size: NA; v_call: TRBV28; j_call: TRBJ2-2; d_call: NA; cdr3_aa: CASTPGGANTGELFF; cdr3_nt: TGTGCCAGCACCCCTGGAGGGGCGAACACCGGGGAGCTGTTTTTT